This TCR beta chain appears in the sequencing data of a study of shared T cell receptors in the human thymus. This clone was picked up a small number of times. TCRdb keeps only in-frame clones here, not all; method: immunoSEQ multiplex PCR. In the table there are roughly 700,000 clones, 85% to 90% of which are singletons. V lost 2 bases, J lost 0 bases, and 5 bases lay in between. The CDR3 has 14 amino acids. Germline CDR1 and CDR2: ENHRY and SYGVKD. These data also featured in a second study, about human thymus T cells. Per that study: The sample donors, healthy Finnish infants, were having corrective surgery for congenital heart defects. Resections were taken during corrective heart surgery, and the thymus tissue came from these. Among thymic and blood repertoires, usage of V and J genes appeared biased. Highly overlapping thymic repertoires in unrelated individuals were reported by related research.

What was sequenced was thymocytes. The chain couples TRBV10-3 to TRBJ1-5; D remains ambiguous. The receptor was isolated from a boy younger than two with a congenital heart defect. The CDR3 DNA reads TGTGCCATCAGTGAGGAGCTTAGCAATCAGCCCCAGCATTTT. It yields the protein CAISEELSNQPQHF.